This is a list of T cell receptor beta chains from one sample in a study of shared clonotypes between healthy human individuals. Produced via immunoSEQ multiplex PCR; TCRdb's table is partial and in-frame only. This repertoire shows about 2.4 million clones, roughly nine tenths found once; its top ten account for about 0.13%. Sequencing was done on a sample of naive CD4+ T cells sorted from blood. All receptors derive from a man aged 18-30 years in good health. Each CDR3 is given with its conserved first and last residue. A D gene is named only where the DNA matches it firmly. Clone size, where shown, is once, few, many, or a class for clones that have expanded.

D	J	length	size	V	CDR3	DNA
TRBD2	TRBJ2-7	13	once	TRBV6-6	CASKGTSGVLIHF	TGTGCCAGCAAGGGGACTAGCGGGGTCCTCATCCACTTC
.	TRBJ2-7	12	.	TRBV6-1	CASGQGSYEQYF	TGTGCCAGCGGGCAGGGTTCCTACGAGCAGTACTTC
TRBD1	TRBJ2-1	15	.	TRBV7-2	CASSADRGGPHEQFF	TGTGCCAGCAGCGCCGACAGGGGCGGTCCCCATGAGCAGTTCTTC
TRBD2	TRBJ2-1	15	.	TRBV5-1	CASSSAGGPYNEQFF	TGCGCCAGCAGCTCAGCGGGGGGGCCTTACAATGAGCAGTTCTTC
.	TRBJ1-6	14	few	TRBV10-3	CAISESGVNSPLHF	TGTGCCATCAGTGAGTCCGGGGTCAATTCACCCCTCCACTTT
.	TRBJ2-7	13	.	TRBV7-2	CASSLARGDEQYF	TGTGCCAGCAGCTTAGCAAGGGGTGACGAGCAGTACTTC
.	TRBJ2-1	16	once	TRBV7-2	CASSPRRLGNYNEQFF	TGTGCCAGCAGCCCTCGAAGACTAGGGAACTACAATGAGCAGTTCTTC
TRBD2	TRBJ2-2	14	.	TRBV13	CASSRGGNTGELFF	TGTGCCAGCAGCCGCGGGGGGAACACCGGGGAGCTGTTTTTT
TRBD1	TRBJ2-7	15	.	TRBV10-3	CAISEGTGGYYEQYF	TGTGCCATCAGTGAGGGGACAGGGGGATACTACGAGCAGTACTTC
.	TRBJ1-5	16	.	TRBV4-1	CASSQLPGGMNQPQHF	TGCGCCAGCAGCCAACTCCCTGGGGGAATGAATCAGCCCCAGCATTTT
.	TRBJ2-1	14	.	TRBV6-4	CASSRELAYNEQFF	TGTGCCAGCAGTCGGGAATTAGCCTACAATGAGCAGTTCTTC